This T cell receptor beta chain was observed in a study of blood T cells in healthy people across ages. Overall study findings and caveats: TCR beta diversity, measured per million T cells, fell in a roughly linear way with age.

The CDR3 spans 18 residues. Trimming removed 5 bases from V and 6 bases from J; junction bases left unmatched: 20. Germline V gene lookup returns CDR1 PRHDT and CDR2 FYEKMQ (reference sequence). This clonotype was seen a few times. Its antigen is undetermined. Primed by a sample-barcoded 5' primer and a J-beta primer mix, a second PCR proceeded for 7 to 11 cycles. Using its own MiXCR run on the 5' RACE reads, TCRdb lists one record per CDR3 protein. The sample consists of nearly 1 million distinct CDR3 sequences, around 54% of them appearing once. The sample comprised blood. The sequence was collected from a woman aged 60-75 years in good health. This chain connects TRBV13 to TRBJ2-7, with 9 bases aligning to TRBD2. This CDR3 is CASSEENNFSGRLGEQYF. CDR3 nucleotides: TGTGCCAGCAGCGAAGAAAACAATTTTAGCGGGAGATTGGGCGAGCAGTACTTC.